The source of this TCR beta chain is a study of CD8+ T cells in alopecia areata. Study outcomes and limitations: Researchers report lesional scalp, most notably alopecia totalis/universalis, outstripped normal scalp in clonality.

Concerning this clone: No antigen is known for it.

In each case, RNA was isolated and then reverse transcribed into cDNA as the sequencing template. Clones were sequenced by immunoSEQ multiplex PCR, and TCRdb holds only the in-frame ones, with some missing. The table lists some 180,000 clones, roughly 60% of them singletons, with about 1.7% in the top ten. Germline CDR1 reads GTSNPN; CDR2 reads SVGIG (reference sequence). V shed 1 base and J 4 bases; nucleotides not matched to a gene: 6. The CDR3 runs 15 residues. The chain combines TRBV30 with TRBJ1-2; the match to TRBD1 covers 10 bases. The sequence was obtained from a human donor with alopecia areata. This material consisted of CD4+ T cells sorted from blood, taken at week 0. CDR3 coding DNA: TGTGCCTGGAGTGCCCTGGGACAGGGGTCCTATGGCTACACCTTC. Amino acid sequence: CAWSALGQGSYGYTF.